Listed below are T cell receptor beta chains from one sample, sequenced in a study of CD8 T cells in Susac syndrome. TCRdb ran MiXCR on the immunoSEQ multiplex PCR reads and lists one entry per CDR3 protein. The sample includes 110,000 to 150,000 distinct CDR3 sequences, 95% seen only once; the top ten take 0.065% to 0.1%. Sequenced material: CD4+ T cells from PBMCs. All receptors derive from a human donor with Susac syndrome. CDR3s include the opening cysteine and the closing phenylalanine or tryptophan. Each record gives: clone size, J gene, V gene, D gene, CDR3 DNA, CDR3 protein. A D gene is named only where the DNA matches it firmly. Clone size is not always given. Where it is, it says once, few, many or a class for expanded clones.

NA,TRBJ1-2,TRBV4-1,NA,TGCGCCAGCAGCCAGTCCAATCTTCGAGGAGACTATGGCTACACCTTC,CASSQSNLRGDYGYTF
NA,TRBJ2-3,TRBV20-1,NA,TGCAGTGCTATCCCCACAGATACGCAGTATTTT,CSAIPTDTQYF
NA,TRBJ2-7,TRBV20-1,TRBD2,TGCAGTGCTAGTGAGGCGGGAGCGGCCTACGAGCAGTACTTC,CSASEAGAAYEQYF
NA,TRBJ1-5,TRBV20-1,TRBD1,TGCAGTGCTAGGGATCCGGGACAGGGACTCAAGCCCCAGCATTTT,CSARDPGQGLKPQHF
once,TRBJ1-1,TRBV20-1,NA,TGCAGTGCTAGACCGGGGCGTGAAGCTTTCTTT,CSARPGREAFF
NA,TRBJ2-5,TRBV29-1,TRBD1,TGCAGCGTTCGCGCAGGGGGAGAGACCCAGTACTTC,CSVRAGGETQYF
NA,TRBJ1-1,TRBV5-6,NA,TGTGCCAGCAGGGCCAGAAGGACCAACACTGAAGCTTTCTTT,CASRARRTNTEAFF
NA,TRBJ1-1,TRBV5-4,NA,TGTGCCAGCAGCAGGACGGAATACACTGAAGCTTTCTTT,CASSRTEYTEAFF
NA,TRBJ2-3,TRBV2,NA,TGTGCCAGCGGCGGCCCGATAGATACGCAGTATTTT,CASGGPIDTQYF
NA,TRBJ1-3,TRBV28,NA,TGTGCCAGCAGTCTCCCAAACCTTAACTCTGGAAACACCATATATTTT,CASSLPNLNSGNTIYF
NA,TRBJ2-4,TRBV20-1,TRBD2,TGCAGTGCTAGACCAAGCGGGGGAGCCCAAATAGCCAAAAACATTCAGTACTTC,CSARPSGGAQIAKNIQYF
once,TRBJ2-5,TRBV28,NA,TGTGCCAGCAGTTTTGGAAGGCAGGAGACCCAGTACTTC,CASSFGRQETQYF
NA,TRBJ2-7,TRBV14,NA,TGTGCCAGCAGCCAAGGGCCGGCGGTGCGGTACTTC,CASSQGPAVRYF
NA,TRBJ1-4,TRBV12-3/TRBV12-4,NA,TGTGCCAGCAGTTCCGGGGACCGGGGGGAAAAACTGTTTTTT,CASSSGDRGEKLFF
NA,TRBJ2-5,TRBV20-1,TRBD1,TGCAGTGCTGTTTATGACAGGGCGAAAGAGACCCAGTACTTC,CSAVYDRAKETQYF
NA,TRBJ2-1,TRBV15,TRBD2,TGTGCCACCAGCAGAGAAACCGGGAGGGCATTTGAGCAGTTCTTC,CATSRETGRAFEQFF
NA,TRBJ1-2,TRBV28,NA,TGTGCCAGCAGTTTGTATCGAGGATCCGGGGGCTACACCTTC,CASSLYRGSGGYTF
once,TRBJ1-5,TRBV20-1,TRBD1,TGCAGTGTTTACAGGGGAGGCAATCAGCCCCAGCATTTT,CSVYRGGNQPQHF
NA,TRBJ1-1,TRBV20-1,NA,TGCAGTGCTAGAAGTAGGGGAACTGAAGCTTTCTTT,CSARSRGTEAFF
NA,TRBJ1-5,TRBV18,NA,TGTGCCAGCTCACCCCTCGGGCTAGGGAGCAATCAGCCCCAGCATTTT,CASSPLGLGSNQPQHF
NA,TRBJ2-1,TRBV6-5,TRBD2,TGTGCCAGCAGTTATTTCGGCGGAGGCGGGAGGAGGAATGAGCAGTTCTTC,CASSYFGGGGRRNEQFF
NA,TRBJ2-7,TRBV20-1,NA,TGCAGTGCCAGACGGGAGAGCTCCTACGAGCAGTACTTC,CSARRESSYEQYF
once,TRBJ2-5,TRBV11-2,TRBD1,TGTGCCAGCAGCGCCAGGACAGGGGGTCAAGAGACCCAGTACTTC,CASSARTGGQETQYF
NA,TRBJ2-3,TRBV19,NA,TGTGCCAGTAGCCGACAGATTACAGATACGCAGTATTTT,CASSRQITDTQYF
NA,TRBJ2-4,TRBV4-2,NA,TGTGCCAGCAGCCAAGAAGGGCGGAATCTAGCCAAAAACATTCAGTACTTC,CASSQEGRNLAKNIQYF
NA,TRBJ1-2,TRBV29-1,NA,TGCAGCGTCCTAAAGGCCGGGAGGGAATCTGGCTACACCTTC,CSVLKAGRESGYTF
NA,TRBJ2-3,TRBV3-1,NA,TGTGCCAGCGCCCACACAGATACGCAGTATTTT,CASAHTDTQYF
NA,TRBJ1-5,TRBV20-1,TRBD1,TGCAGTGCTAGAGATTCGGGACAGCTCAATCAGCCCCAGCATTTT,CSARDSGQLNQPQHF
NA,TRBJ2-5,TRBV15,TRBD2,TGTGCCACCAGCAGGTGGACTAGCGGAGAGACCCAGTACTTC,CATSRWTSGETQYF
NA,TRBJ1-2,TRBV4-1,NA,TGCGCCAGCAGCCAAGTAGGCCCCAGGGCGTCAGGCTACACCTTC,CASSQVGPRASGYTF
NA,TRBJ2-5,TRBV28,NA,TGTGCCAGCAGTTTCCTCCGGGGACCAGAGACCCAGTACTTC,CASSFLRGPETQYF
NA,TRBJ2-4,TRBV20-1,NA,TGCAGTGCTTTAGTCGTAGCCAAAAACATTCAGTACTTC,CSALVVAKNIQYF
NA,TRBJ2-7,TRBV7-2,TRBD1,TGTGCCAGCAGCAGACAGGGGAGCGACGAGCAGTACTTC,CASSRQGSDEQYF
NA,TRBJ2-7,TRBV29-1,NA,TGCAGCGTCGCCCAATTGGGAAGCTCCTACGAGCAGTACTTC,CSVAQLGSSYEQYF
few,TRBJ2-3,TRBV3-1,NA,TGTGCCAGCAGCCAAGATGGTGCGGATACGCAGTATTTT,CASSQDGADTQYF
NA,TRBJ2-7,TRBV5-1,NA,TGCGCCAGCAGCTTGGATCCGGGGCTAACCTACGAGCAGTACTTC,CASSLDPGLTYEQYF
NA,TRBJ2-4,TRBV20-1,TRBD1,TGCAGTGCTAGAGATGCGGCAGGGGGAAACATTCAGTACTTC,CSARDAAGGNIQYF
NA,TRBJ1-2,TRBV5-1,NA,TGCGCCAGCAGCTTGGGGTACTATGGCTACACCTTC,CASSLGYYGYTF
NA,TRBJ2-3,TRBV5-6,NA,TGTGCCAGCAGCTATTTAGCGGATACTACAGATACGCAGTATTTT,CASSYLADTTDTQYF
NA,TRBJ1-2,TRBV27,NA,TGTGCCAGCAGTTTACGGCCAGGGAGGGACGGTGGCTACACCTTC,CASSLRPGRDGGYTF
NA,TRBJ1-3,TRBV6-5,NA,TGTGCCAGCAGTACAGACAGGAGCTCTGGAAACACCATATATTTT,CASSTDRSSGNTIYF
NA,TRBJ2-5,TRBV20-1,TRBD1,TGCAGTGCCCTTTGGGGGACAGCGTCGAGAACCCAGTACTTC,CSALWGTASRTQYF
NA,TRBJ2-1,TRBV29-1,TRBD2,TGCAGCGGTGTGGCGGGAGGATTGGGTGAGCAGTTCTTC,CSGVAGGLGEQFF
NA,TRBJ2-6,TRBV11-1,NA,TGTGCCAGCGGCTCGGACAGCGGGACCAACGTCCTGACTTTC,CASGSDSGTNVLTF
NA,TRBJ2-2,TRBV20-1,NA,TGCAGTGCTGGGAGGGGGGCGGACACCGGGGAGCTGTTTTTT,CSAGRGADTGELFF
NA,TRBJ2-3,TRBV2,TRBD2,TGTGCCAGCAGTAGCGGGAGCACGCAGTATTTT,CASSSGSTQYF
NA,TRBJ1-2,TRBV20-1,NA,TGCAGTGCTAGGCCCCTCGGGGAGGGGGATTATGGCTACACCTTC,CSARPLGEGDYGYTF
NA,TRBJ1-2,TRBV4-1,NA,TGCGCCAGCGGCGGGATCCGTTCTTTGGCCTACACCTTC,CASGGIRSLAYTF
NA,TRBJ2-1,TRBV7-9,TRBD1,TGTGCCAGCAGCTTACGAGGGGGCCTCTACAATGAGCAGTTCTTC,CASSLRGGLYNEQFF
NA,TRBJ1-4,TRBV28,TRBD1,TGTGCCAGCAGTTACGAAAGGGACAGGGCGAATGAAAAACTGTTTTTT,CASSYERDRANEKLFF
NA,TRBJ2-7,TRBV20-1,NA,TGCAGTGCTAGAGGCCCCGATTACGAGCAGTACTTC,CSARGPDYEQYF